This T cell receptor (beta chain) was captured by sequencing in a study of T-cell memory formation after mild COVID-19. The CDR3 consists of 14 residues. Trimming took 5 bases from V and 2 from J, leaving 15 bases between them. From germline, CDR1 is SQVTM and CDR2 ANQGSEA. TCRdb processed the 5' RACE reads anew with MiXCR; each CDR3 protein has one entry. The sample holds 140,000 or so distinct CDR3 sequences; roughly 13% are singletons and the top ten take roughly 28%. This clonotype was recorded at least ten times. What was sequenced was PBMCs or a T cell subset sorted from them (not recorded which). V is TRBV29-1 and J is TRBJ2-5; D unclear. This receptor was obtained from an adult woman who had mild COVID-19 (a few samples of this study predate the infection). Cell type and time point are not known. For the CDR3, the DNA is TGCAGCGTTTGCCCCACCGTCTTACAAGAGACCCAGTACTTC. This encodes CSVCPTVLQETQYF.